This T cell receptor (beta chain) was sequenced during a study of lymphopenia after photon versus proton radiotherapy. This clone has a single count. CDR3 length: 15 residues. The germline V gene encodes CDR1 SGDLS and CDR2 YYNGEE. The trim removed 0 bases at V and 2 bases at J, leaving 2 bases unmatched. The table came from immunoSEQ multiplex PCR; TCRdb's copy has only in-frame clones and leaves some out. Here the sample spans some 15,000 clones, about 88% being singletons. The specimen comprised peripheral blood, sampled from a patient treated with proton-based radiotherapy. The receptor's source is a woman between 55 and 75 years old with cholangiocarcinoma. Some clones in this sample may be carry-over from other donors' samples. The chain employs TRBV9 and TRBJ2-1; 7 positions agree with TRBD2. CDR3 region: CASSVEGRAYNEQFF. CDR3 sequence (DNA): TGTGCCAGCAGCGTAGAAGGGAGGGCCTACAATGAGCAGTTCTTC.